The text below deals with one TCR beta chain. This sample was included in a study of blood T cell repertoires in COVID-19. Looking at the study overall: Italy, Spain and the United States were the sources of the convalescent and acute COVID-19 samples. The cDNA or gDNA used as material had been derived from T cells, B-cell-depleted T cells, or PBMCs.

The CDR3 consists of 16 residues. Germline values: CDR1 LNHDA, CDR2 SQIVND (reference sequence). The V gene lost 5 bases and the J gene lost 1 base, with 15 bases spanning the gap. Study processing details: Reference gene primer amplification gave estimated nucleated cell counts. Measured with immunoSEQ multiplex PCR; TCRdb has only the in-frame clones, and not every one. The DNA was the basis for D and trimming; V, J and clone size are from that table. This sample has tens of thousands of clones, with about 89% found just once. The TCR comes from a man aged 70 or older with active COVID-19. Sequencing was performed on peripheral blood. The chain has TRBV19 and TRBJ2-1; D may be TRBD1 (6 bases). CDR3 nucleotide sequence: TGTGCCAGTAGTTCCTATGTACAGGGTTCCTACAATGAGCAGTTCTTC. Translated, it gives CASSSYVQGSYNEQFF.